This passage covers 10 T cell receptor beta chains from one sample sequenced in a study of shared clonotypes between healthy human individuals. The data were produced by immunoSEQ multiplex PCR, yet TCRdb's version contains in-frame clones alone and is incomplete. The sample includes 400,000 to 600,000 clones, about 96% seen only once; the top ten take about 0.06%. The sequencing input was naive CD4+ T cells sorted from blood. The subset denotes: CD45RA+ positively selected. Every receptor here comes from a woman under 40 in good health.

The chain combines TRBV2 with TRBJ1-4; a possible D gene is TRBD1 (6 bases). V lost 8 bases and J lost 8, with 24 bases in between. The CDR3 is 16 amino acids. The V gene's germline CDR1 is SNHLY and CDR2 FYNNEI. CDR3 bases: TGTGCCAGCGCCGGAGGGGGGCAAGGAAGAGGGGAAAAACTGTTTTTT. Its protein is CASAGGGQGRGEKLFF.

The genes are TRBV11-1 and TRBJ2-7; D unclear. The germline V gene has CDR1 SGHAT and CDR2 FQDESV (reference sequence). This CDR3 is 11 amino acids long. Trimming pared 0 bases from V and 6 bases from J, leaving 3 bases between. The chain's CDR3 is CASSLAGEQYF. CDR3 sequence (DNA): TGTGCCAGCAGCTTAGCTGGCGAGCAGTACTTC.

This clone appeared a single time. The chain uses TRBV5-1 and TRBJ2-5; 8 bases are shared with TRBD1. V dropped 3 bases and J dropped 5; count of bases not matched to a gene: 15. The CDR3 runs to 17 residues. CDR1 SGHRS and CDR2 YFSETQ come from the germline V gene. CDR3 in DNA: TGCGCCAGCAGCTGGTCCGAGAGGACAGGGTGGGACGAGACCCAGTACTTC. This translates into CASSWSERTGWDETQYF.

The chain uses TRBV20-1 and TRBJ1-2, with D hard to call. The V gene lost 5 bases and the J gene lost 5 bases, with 6 bases spanning the gap. Germline values: CDR1 DFQATT, CDR2 SNEGSKA (reference sequence). This CDR3 has 10 amino acids. CDR3 protein: CSARGYGYTF. The CDR3 bases are TGCAGTGCTCGGGGATATGGCTACACCTTC.

The chain couples TRBV14 to TRBJ2-1; 11 bases align to TRBD2. The ends lost 3 bases at V and 3 bases at J; junction bases unmatched: 16. Germline V gene lookup returns CDR1 SGHDN and CDR2 FVKESK. CDR3 length equals 20 residues. CDR3: CASSHLRQGLLAGDYNEQFF. Here the CDR3 DNA reads TGTGCCAGCAGCCACCTAAGACAGGGTCTACTAGCGGGAGACTACAATGAGCAGTTCTTC.

J is TRBJ2-7 and V is TRBV7-9; no firm D call. CDR1 SEHNR and CDR2 FQNEAQ come from the germline V gene (reference sequence). Trimming pared 4 bases from V and 0 bases from J, leaving 7 bases between. The CDR3 consists of 13 residues. CDR3 protein: CASSSVDSYEQYF. The DNA for the CDR3 is TGTGCCAGCAGCTCCGTGGACTCCTACGAGCAGTACTTC.

The chain links TRBV6-5 to TRBJ1-5, with TRBD1 as a possible D gene (5 bases). Germline CDR1 and CDR2: MNHEY and SVGAGI. This CDR3 contains 14 residues. V dropped 0 bases and J dropped 9 bases, with 12 bases sitting between them. The CDR3 is CASSYSGDVGPQHF. The CDR3 bases are TGTGCCAGCAGTTACTCCGGGGACGTAGGGCCCCAGCATTTT.

This clone was found a few times. The CDR3 is CASSDLLAGAGELFF. The CDR3 DNA reads TGCGCCAGCAGTGACCTGCTAGCGGGAGCCGGGGAGCTGTTTTTT. V gene TRBV10-1 combines with J gene TRBJ2-2; 10 positions agree with TRBD2. Germline V gene lookup returns CDR1 WNHNN and CDR2 SYGVQD (reference sequence). J gave up 6 bases and V 3 bases, and 4 bases lay outside the gene matches. CDR3 length: 15 residues.

J is TRBJ1-2 and V is TRBV6-5, with a possible D match to TRBD1 (6 bases). Between the trimmed V and J ends, which lost 0 bases and 2 bases, there was a span of 13 bases. CDR1 and CDR2 (germline): MNHEY, SVGAGI. The CDR3 length is 16 residues. CDR3: CASSYSYGQGNYGYTF. As DNA, the CDR3 is TGTGCCAGCAGTTACTCCTACGGGCAGGGGAACTATGGCTACACCTTC.

This rearrangement joins TRBV30 to TRBJ2-2; tentatively, D is TRBD2 (5 bases). Germline V lookup: CDR1 GTSNPN, CDR2 SVGIG (reference sequence). This CDR3 region has 16 residues. Trimming took off 3 bases at V and 3 bases at J, with 17 bases between the two ends. The CDR3 DNA is TGTGCCTGGAGGGCTCAACCCCGGACTGACACCGGGGAGCTGTTTTTT. It is translated as CAWRAQPRTDTGELFF.